One and the same sample provided the 22 T cell receptor beta chains below, sequenced in a study of regulatory T cells in long-lasting Graves disease. Time point specified: newly diagnosed GD, antithyroid drugs for less than 3 months. With RNA extracted from PBMCs as input, the TCR library was made. Building of the TCR beta libraries involved iRepertoire HTBI primers and Arm-PCR of CDR3 regions. TCRdb independently ran MiXCR on the multiplex PCR reads; one entry per CDR3 protein. The sample carries roughly 360,000 distinct CDR3 sequences, about 10% recorded once. The same sample was also used in a study of T cells in Graves' hyperthyroidism and ophthalmopathy.

Sequenced here: peripheral blood mononuclear cells (PBMCs), sampled at new diagnosis, from a patient treated with antithyroid drugs. The receptors stem from a young woman with Graves disease.

There are many counts of this clonotype. V gene TRBV11-2 combines with J gene TRBJ1-3; TRBD1 is a possible D gene (5 bases). V was shortened by 6 bases and J by 2 bases, with 8 bases between the two germline ends. This CDR3 spans 13 amino acids. CDR1 and CDR2 (germline): SGHAT, FQNNGV. The CDR3 DNA sequence: TGTGCCAGCAGTTCAGGGACTGGAAACACCATATATTTT. Its protein product is CASSSGTGNTIYF.

This clonotype was seen repeatedly, ten times or more. The V and J genes are TRBV27 and TRBJ2-5; 7 bases are shared with TRBD1. The CDR3 spans 14 residues. Per germline, CDR1 MNHEY and CDR2 SMNVEV (reference sequence). The junction had 6 bases not matched to a gene; V was cut back by 3 bases and J by 5 bases. The CDR3 protein is CASSFLGGGETQYF. In DNA form, the CDR3 reads TGTGCCAGCAGTTTTTTAGGGGGCGGTGAGACCCAGTACTTC.

This clonotype was recorded many times. The V and J genes are TRBV11-2 and TRBJ2-1; no firm D call. The germline V and J ends were trimmed by 1 base and 9 bases, with 16 bases remaining between them. CDR1 SGHAT and CDR2 FQNNGV come from the germline V gene. The CDR3 spans 15 residues. Here the CDR3 reads CASSLGSLLQSEQFF. The CDR3 DNA is TGTGCCAGCAGCTTAGGCTCGCTCCTACAGTCTGAGCAGTTCTTC.

J is TRBJ1-2 and V is TRBV4-3; D gene uncertain. V lost 5 bases and J 6 bases, leaving 16 bases between the germline ends. Germline CDR1 and CDR2: LGHNA and YSLEER. This CDR3 is built from 14 residues. CDR3 region: CASSEDLTKHGYTF. CDR3 nucleotide sequence: TGCGCCAGCAGCGAGGACCTTACTAAGCATGGCTACACCTTC.

This clonotype was detected a few times. This rearrangement joins TRBV30 to TRBJ1-1; 8 nucleotides align to TRBD1. Germline loops: CDR1 GTSNPN, CDR2 SVGIG (reference sequence). The V and J ends lost 0 bases and 3 bases, in that order; junction bases with no gene match: 0. The CDR3 length is 13 residues. For the CDR3, the DNA is TGTGCCTGGAGTGTACAGGGGGACACTGAAGCTTTCTTT. Its translation is CAWSVQGDTEAFF.

Comment on this clonotype: With a much larger clone just one base away, this may be a read error. V and J are TRBV4-3 and TRBJ1-2, with D perhaps matching TRBD1 (6 bases). This CDR3 is 15 amino acids long. From germline, CDR1 is LGHNA and CDR2 YSLEER. CDR3 nucleotide sequence: TGCGCCAGCAACCAAGCTCTAGGGCAGGGGAGCGGCTACACCTTC. This gives the protein CASNQALGQGSGYTF.

The sample holds a few counts of this clonotype. This sequence joins TRBV6-1 and TRBJ2-5, with a tentative D call TRBD1 (6 bases). Trimming removed 6 bases from V and 1 base from J, with 9 bases in between. Germline loops: CDR1 MNHNS, CDR2 SASEGT. The CDR3 spans 13 residues. The chain's CDR3 is CASSRDTQETQYF. The CDR3, as DNA: TGTGCCAGCAGCCGGGACACCCAAGAGACCCAGTACTTC.

This clonotype was counted many times. The chain links TRBV11-1 to TRBJ2-5, with D possibly being TRBD1 (5 bases). The germline V gene has CDR1 SGHAT and CDR2 FQDESV (reference sequence). V was clipped by 2 bases and J by 0 bases, with 10 bases between them. The CDR3 has 15 residues. The DNA for the CDR3 is TGTGCCAGCAGCTTAAGCCCGACAGACCAAGAGACCCAGTACTTC. This translates into CASSLSPTDQETQYF.

The rearrangement uses TRBV19 and TRBJ1-1; TRBD1 might be the D (5 bases). Trimming stripped 5 bases from V and 0 bases from J, with 13 bases between. In germline, CDR1 is LNHDA, CDR2 SQIVND (reference sequence). The CDR3 spans 15 residues. The CDR3 nucleotides are TGTGCCAGTAGTGATCACCGACAGATGAACACTGAAGCTTTCTTT. The encoded protein is CASSDHRQMNTEAFF.

There are a few counts of this clonotype. V usage is TRBV7-9 and J usage is TRBJ2-7; D assignment may be TRBD1 or TRBD2 (5 bases each). The CDR3 runs 15 residues. Trimming took off 5 bases at V and 0 bases at J, with 14 bases between the two ends. Germline V gene sequence: CDR1 SEHNR, CDR2 FQNEAQ (reference sequence). CDR3 nucleotides: TGTGCCAGCAGCCCATCCCTGGGGACCTCCTACGAGCAGTACTTC. As protein: CASSPSLGTSYEQYF.

This clonotype appeared many times. The rearrangement uses TRBV20-1 and TRBJ1-5, with a tentative D call TRBD1 (6 bases). From germline, CDR1 is DFQATT and CDR2 SNEGSKA (reference sequence). CDR3 length equals 14 residues. V shed 6 bases and J shed 3 bases, with 15 bases lying between them. This CDR3 reads CSALQGSNNQPQHF. The CDR3 nucleotides are TGCAGTGCCCTACAGGGATCTAACAATCAGCCCCAGCATTTT.

This clonotype has a count of ten or more. The chain has TRBV3-1 and TRBJ2-3, with unresolved D. V lost 1 base, J lost 3 bases, and 14 bases lay in between. Per germline, CDR1 LGHDT and CDR2 YNNKEL (reference sequence). The CDR3 runs 16 residues. In DNA form, the CDR3 reads TGTGCCAGCAGCCAAGTTCGCGTGTCTGCAACAGATACGCAGTATTTT. It encodes CASSQVRVSATDTQYF.

This clonotype was recorded many times. This chain joins TRBV18 and TRBJ1-2; D gene ambiguous. Trimming shortened V by 4 bases and J by 0 bases, and 12 bases separated the two germline ends. This CDR3 region has 15 residues. The germline gives CDR1 KGHSH, CDR2 LQKENI. The CDR3 DNA is TGTGCCAGCTCACGTCAATACGGTCCTAACTATGGCTACACCTTC. Translating gives CASSRQYGPNYGYTF. Full variable domain (remainder filled in from reference TRBV18 and TRBJ1-2): NAGVMQNPRHLVRRRGQEARLRCSPMKGHSHVYWYRQLPEEGLKFMVYLQKENIIDESGMPKERFSAEFPKEGPSILRIQQVVRGDSAAYFCASSRQYGPNYGYTFGSGTRLTVV.

This clonotype was recorded at least ten times. The V gene is TRBV28, the J gene TRBJ1-4; D is uncertain. Per the germline V gene, CDR1 is MDHEN and CDR2 is SYDVKM. This CDR3 is built from 12 residues. V was shortened by 6 bases and J by 7 bases, with 9 bases between the two germline ends. The CDR3 region has the DNA TGTGCCAGCAGGGTAGGGTCTGAAAAACTGTTTTTT. Translated: CASRVGSEKLFF.

This clonotype was counted ten times or more. This chain uses TRBV6-1 with TRBJ2-7, with TRBD2 matching 9 bases. V trimming: 8 bases; J trimming: 3 bases; junction bases outside the gene matches: 11. This CDR3 comprises 15 residues. Germline V gene sequence: CDR1 MNHNS, CDR2 SASEGT. CDR3 nucleotides: TGTGCCAGCGACTTGAGGCGGGAGGGCCTCTACGAGCAGTACTTC. This encodes CASDLRREGLYEQYF.

This clonotype has at least ten counts. The chain employs TRBV12-3 or TRBV12-4 and TRBJ2-1, with D perhaps matching TRBD2 (7 bases). This CDR3 is built from 15 residues. With 7 bases removed from V and 3 bases from J, the gap between germline ends came to 16 bases. CDR3 sequence (DNA): TGTGCCAGCACCAGAGAGGGGGGGTTCTACAATGAGCAGTTCTTC. Its protein is CASTREGGFYNEQFF.

This clonotype has ten or more counts. The chain couples TRBV7-2 to TRBJ2-5; no reliable D call. This CDR3 region has 11 residues. In germline, CDR1 is SGHTA, CDR2 FQGNSA. V was shortened by 5 bases and J by 5 bases, with 6 bases between the two germline ends. CDR3 DNA: TGTGCCAGCAGCACCCTCGAGACCCAGTACTTC. Residues: CASSTLETQYF.

V and J are TRBV19 and TRBJ2-1; 9 bases align to TRBD1. V was clipped by 5 bases and J by 9 bases; unmatched bases: 11. The germline V gene has CDR1 LNHDA and CDR2 SQIVND (reference sequence). The CDR3 has 15 amino acids. The CDR3 protein is CASSVGQGFGFEQFF. CDR3 coding DNA: TGTGCCAGTAGTGTGGGACAGGGCTTTGGTTTTGAGCAGTTCTTC.

The chain employs TRBV25-1 and TRBJ1-6, with TRBD1 matching over 7 bases. J gave up 9 bases and V 3 bases, and 23 bases lay outside the gene matches. Germline V gene data show CDR1 as MGHDK and CDR2 as SYGVNS. The CDR3 covers 20 residues. The CDR3 protein is CASSEVLQGPINVFRSPLHF. The DNA for the CDR3 is TGTGCCAGCAGTGAGGTCTTACAGGGGCCCATTAACGTTTTTCGTTCACCCCTCCACTTT. The complete variable domain, with remaining parts taken from reference TRBV25-1 and TRBJ1-6, reads EADIYQTPRYLVIGTGKKITLECSQTMGHDKMYWYQQDPGMELHLIHYSYGVNSTEKGDLSSESTVSRIRTEHFPLTLESARPSHTSQYLCASSEVLQGPINVFRSPLHFGNGTRLTVT.

The chain links TRBV5-6 to TRBJ1-2; maybe TRBD1 (5 bases). V gave up 3 bases and J gave up 2 bases, with 23 bases separating them. Germline V gene sequence: CDR1 SGHDT, CDR2 YYEEEE. The CDR3 extends over 18 amino acids. The CDR3, as DNA: TGTGCCAGCAGCTCGACCACCCCCTTTAGGGGAGTGAACTATGGCTACACCTTC. As protein: CASSSTTPFRGVNYGYTF.

The CDR3 DNA is TGCGCCAGCAGCCAATGGGTTGAGAACACCGGGGAGCTGTTTTTT. It yields the protein CASSQWVENTGELFF. The V and J genes are TRBV4-1 and TRBJ2-2; D call uncertain. V shed 2 bases and J shed 1 base, with 8 bases lying between them. CDR1 MGHRA and CDR2 YSYEKL come from the germline V gene. This CDR3 is built from 15 residues.

The sample holds a few counts of this clonotype. The chain employs TRBV24-1 and TRBJ2-3; tentative D call: TRBD1 (5 bases). The CDR3 has 15 residues. Deletions cut 4 bases from V and 1 base from J, with 11 bases between. The germline CDR1 and CDR2 sequences are KGHDR and SFDVKD. The CDR3 DNA sequence: TGTGCCACCAGTGACAGGGATCCCGGCACAGATACGCAGTATTTT. Protein sequence: CATSDRDPGTDTQYF.